This passage covers 22 T cell receptor beta chains from one sample sequenced in a study of blood T cell repertoires in COVID-19. The method was immunoSEQ multiplex PCR; TCRdb's version includes in-frame clones alone and lacks a portion of them. The sample consists of over 250,000 clones, under 95% of them appearing once. Sequenced input: PBMCs or T cells enriched from blood (not recorded which). The receptors come from a man aged 55 to 69 who had recovered from COVID-19.

The chain recombines TRBV19 with TRBJ2-1; no clear D. The CDR3 runs 11 residues. V gave up 3 bases and J gave up 6 bases, with 3 bases separating them. Germline-derived CDR1 and CDR2 are LNHDA and SQIVND (reference sequence). In nucleotides, the CDR3 is TGTGCCAGTAGTATTAGCAATGAGCAGTTCTTC. Translation gives CASSISNEQFF.

The genes are TRBV2 and TRBJ2-7; D not certain. V dropped 2 bases and J dropped 6 bases, with 11 bases sitting between them. The V gene's germline CDR1 is SNHLY and CDR2 FYNNEI. The CDR3 spans 13 residues. The CDR3 here is CASSESIRGEQYF. CDR3 DNA: TGTGCCAGCAGTGAATCTATCCGTGGCGAGCAGTACTTC.

The rearrangement joins TRBV29-1 to TRBJ2-1, with 11 bases aligning to TRBD1. Germline assignment: CDR1 SQVTM and CDR2 ANQGSEA. The CDR3 length is 14 residues. Trimming took 2 bases from V and 8 from J; bases not matched to a gene: 5. The CDR3 sequence: CSVESGTGGYEQFF. The CDR3 DNA reads TGCAGCGTTGAATCCGGGACAGGGGGTTATGAGCAGTTCTTC.

The chain joins TRBV9 to TRBJ2-7, with 7 bases matching TRBD2. This CDR3 comprises 12 residues. CDR1 and CDR2 from the germline V gene are SGDLS and YYNGEE. Trimming took 0 bases from V and 7 from J; bases not matched to a gene: 1. CDR3: CASSVEGGEQYF. Here the CDR3 DNA reads TGTGCCAGCAGCGTAGAGGGAGGGGAGCAGTACTTC.

The genes are TRBV7-2 and TRBJ2-5; D might be TRBD1 (6 bases). The CDR3 runs 16 residues. Germline-derived CDR1 and CDR2 are SGHTA and FQGNSA. Trimming pared 4 bases from V and 5 bases from J, leaving 20 bases between. The CDR3 bases are TGTGCCAGCAGCTATCATACAGGGATTTCGGGGGAGACCCAGTACTTC. Its protein is CASSYHTGISGETQYF.

The rearrangement links TRBV4-1 to TRBJ1-5; D is ambiguous. The CDR3 runs 15 residues. Between the trimmed V and J ends, which lost 2 bases and 0 bases, there was a span of 8 bases. Germline loops: CDR1 MGHRA, CDR2 YSYEKL. The CDR3 nucleotides read TGCGCCAGCAGCCAAAAAGGGAGTAGCAATCAGCCCCAGCATTTT. Amino acids: CASSQKGSSNQPQHF.

This clone was seen just once. The chain combines TRBV3-1 (or the pseudogene TRBV3-2) with TRBJ1-1; D not resolved. Trimming took 1 base from V and 11 from J, leaving 11 bases between them. The CDR3 length is 12 residues. The germline V gene encodes CDR1 LGHDT and CDR2 YNNKEL (reference sequence). In nucleotides, the CDR3 is TGTGCCAGCAGCCAAGGGAGGGTGGGTGCTTTCTTT. Its protein product is CASSQGRVGAFF.

This clone appeared once. This chain links TRBV6-2 or TRBV6-3 with TRBJ2-1; 8 bases are shared with TRBD1. This CDR3 comprises 16 residues. V was pared by 6 bases and J by 4 bases, with 11 bases of the junction left unmatched. Germline CDR1 reads MNHEY; CDR2 reads SVGEGT. This chain's CDR3 is CASSQSGTGWYNEQFF. CDR3 DNA sequence: TGTGCCAGCAGCCAATCCGGGACAGGTTGGTACAATGAGCAGTTCTTC.

This chain uses TRBV11-2 with TRBJ1-1, with TRBD1 matching over 7 bases. The CDR3 spans 14 residues. Losses at the gene ends were 4 bases for V and 3 bases for J; bases not matched to a gene: 5. CDR1 and CDR2 (germline): SGHAT, FQNNGV. CDR3 in DNA: TGTGCCAGCAGCTCACCAGGGGGGTACACTGAAGCTTTCTTT. Encoded protein: CASSSPGGYTEAFF.

The chain is built from TRBV18 and TRBJ1-4; D gene ambiguous. In germline, CDR1 is KGHSH, CDR2 LQKENI. The CDR3 consists of 14 residues. Trimming cost V 3 bases and J 6 bases, with 11 bases left between them. CDR3: CASSPWAEDEKLFF. CDR3 bases: TGTGCCAGCTCACCTTGGGCGGAGGATGAAAAACTGTTTTTT. The full variable domain, with the rest looked up from reference TRBV18 and TRBJ1-4, is NAGVMQNPRHLVRRRGQEARLRCSPMKGHSHVYWYRQLPEEGLKFMVYLQKENIIDESGMPKERFSAEFPKEGPSILRIQQVVRGDSAAYFCASSPWAEDEKLFFGSGTQLSVL.

This chain connects TRBV24-1 to TRBJ2-2; 10 bases map to TRBD1. The CDR3 runs 19 residues. V dropped 0 bases and J dropped 7; count of bases not matched to a gene: 13. In germline, CDR1 is KGHDR, CDR2 SFDVKD. In DNA form, the CDR3 reads TGTGCCACCAGTGATTTGCGTCGGTCTTCGACAGGGGGCCTCGGGGAGCTGTTTTTT. Translation gives CATSDLRRSSTGGLGELFF.

The V and J genes are TRBV27 and TRBJ1-1, with TRBD1 matching over 7 bases. The CDR3 sequence is 15 residues long. The trim removed 2 bases at V and 4 bases at J, leaving 7 bases unmatched. Germline V gene data show CDR1 as MNHEY and CDR2 as SMNVEV (reference sequence). The DNA of the CDR3 is TGTGCCAGCAGTTTAGGGGCAGGGGGGACCACTGAAGCTTTCTTT. Amino acids: CASSLGAGGTTEAFF.

A single count supports this clone. V and J are TRBV9 and TRBJ2-7; TRBD1 is a possible D gene (5 bases). With 4 bases removed from V and 6 bases from J, the gap between germline ends came to 17 bases. This CDR3 is 14 amino acids long. Germline values: CDR1 SGDLS, CDR2 YYNGEE. In DNA, the CDR3 is TGTGCCAGCAGCCCGGATGGGGCAGCCCGCGAGCAGTACTTC. It yields the protein CASSPDGAAREQYF. Based on the CDR3 plus reference TRBV9 and TRBJ2-7, the full variable domain is DSGVTQTPKHLITATGQRVTLRCSPRSGDLSVYWYQQSLDQGLQFLIQYYNGEERAKGNILERFSAQQFPDLHSELNLSSLELGDSALYFCASSPDGAAREQYFGPGTRLTVT.

This clone was picked up one time. The DNA of the CDR3 is TGTGCCAGCAGCTTGGCCAATTCCGGGTCTGGAAACACCATATATTTT. Translation gives CASSLANSGSGNTIYF. The rearrangement links TRBV5-4 to TRBJ1-3; no firm D call. With 0 bases removed from V and 1 base from J, the gap between germline ends came to 11 bases. The germline CDR1 and CDR2 sequences are SGHNT and YYREEE (reference sequence). This CDR3 has 16 residues.

The V gene is TRBV6-5, the J gene TRBJ2-1; TRBD1 is a possible D gene (5 bases). V dropped 2 bases and J dropped 10 bases, with 6 bases sitting between them. Per the germline V gene, CDR1 is MNHEY and CDR2 is SVGAGI. The CDR3 runs 11 residues. CDR3 region: CASSYQGEQFF. CDR3 in DNA: TGTGCCAGCAGTTACCAGGGCGAGCAGTTCTTC.

The chain uses TRBV4-3 and TRBJ1-1; a possible D gene is TRBD1 (6 bases). The CDR3 is 14 residues long. V dropped 5 bases and J dropped 1 base, with 11 bases sitting between them. CDR1 and CDR2 (germline): LGHNA, YSLEER. Written as DNA, the CDR3 is TGCGCCAGCAGCGAACAGACAGGGAACACTGAAGCTTTCTTT. It encodes CASSEQTGNTEAFF.

The chain joins TRBV5-4 to TRBJ2-7, with a tentative D call TRBD1 (6 bases). The V end was cut by 2 bases, the J end by 3 bases, with 6 bases between. CDR3 length equals 12 residues. Germline V gene data show CDR1 as SGHNT and CDR2 as YYREEE (reference sequence). CDR3 residues: CASSLQGYEQYF. CDR3 nucleotide sequence: TGTGCCAGCAGCTTACAGGGCTACGAGCAGTACTTC.

This clone came up once. The rearrangement links TRBV27 to TRBJ2-7; D is undetermined. Germline V gene sequence: CDR1 MNHEY, CDR2 SMNVEV (reference sequence). The CDR3 covers 13 residues. Deletions cut 4 bases from V and 0 bases from J, with 7 bases between. The CDR3 DNA reads TGTGCCAGCAGTTCGCGGAGCTCCTACGAGCAGTACTTC. Encoded protein: CASSSRSSYEQYF.

The chain is built from TRBV3-1 (or the pseudogene TRBV3-2) and TRBJ1-3, with 8 bases matching TRBD1. CDR3 length equals 14 residues. The junction had 3 bases not matched to a gene; V was cut back by 4 bases and J by 4 bases. Looked up from germline, CDR1 is LGHDT and CDR2 is YNNKEL (reference sequence). The DNA of the CDR3 is TGTGCCAGCAGCCTTACAGGGGGAGGAAACACCATATATTTT. Residues: CASSLTGGGNTIYF.

This clone was seen once. This chain links TRBV28 with TRBJ2-7, with 9 bases that match TRBD2. Germline CDR1 is MDHEN and CDR2 is SYDVKM. The CDR3 is 15 residues long. V lost 6 bases, J lost 0 bases, and 6 bases stayed unmatched. The CDR3 DNA reads TGTGCCAGCAGCTTTAGCGGGGGCAGCTCCTACGAGCAGTACTTC. Protein sequence: CASSFSGGSSYEQYF.

This sequence joins TRBV15 and TRBJ1-5; 9 nucleotides line up with TRBD1. The trim removed 4 bases at V and 4 bases at J, leaving 5 bases unmatched. The germline CDR1 and CDR2 sequences are LNHNV and YYDKDF (reference sequence). The CDR3 length is 15 residues. CDR3: CATSKDRGPNQPQHF. The CDR3 DNA sequence: TGTGCCACCAGCAAGGACAGGGGCCCTAATCAGCCCCAGCATTTT. The full variable domain, rest sourced from reference TRBV15 and TRBJ1-5, is DAMVIQNPRYQVTQFGKPVTLSCSQTLNHNVMYWYQQKSSQAPKLLFHYYDKDFNNEADTPDNFQSRRPNTSFCFLDIRSPGLGDTAMYLCATSKDRGPNQPQHFGDGTRLSIL.

The chain has TRBV5-1 and TRBJ2-2; 7 positions match TRBD2. CDR3 length equals 17 residues. The J segment lost 5 bases and the V segment lost 4 bases, leaving 14 bases of the junction unmatched. The germline gives CDR1 SGHRS, CDR2 YFSETQ. The CDR3 DNA reads as TGCGCCAGCAGCCCGGGACTTAGCGGGCGGGGGACCGGGGAGCTGTTTTTT. This encodes CASSPGLSGRGTGELFF.